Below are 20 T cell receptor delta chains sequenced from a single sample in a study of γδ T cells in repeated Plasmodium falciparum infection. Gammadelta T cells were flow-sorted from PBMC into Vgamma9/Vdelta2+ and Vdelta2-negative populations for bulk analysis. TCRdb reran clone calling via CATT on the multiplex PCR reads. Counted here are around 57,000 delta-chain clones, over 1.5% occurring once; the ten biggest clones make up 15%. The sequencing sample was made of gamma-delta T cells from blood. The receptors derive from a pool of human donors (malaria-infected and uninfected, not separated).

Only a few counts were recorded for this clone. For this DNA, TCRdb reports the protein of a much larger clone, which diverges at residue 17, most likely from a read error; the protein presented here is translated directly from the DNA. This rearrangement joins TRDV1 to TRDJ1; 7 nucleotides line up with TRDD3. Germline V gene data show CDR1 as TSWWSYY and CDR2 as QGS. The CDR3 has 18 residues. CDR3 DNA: TGTGCTCTTGGGGAACCAAGAGTGGGGGACCAGTACACCAATAAACTCACCTTT. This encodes CALGEPRVGDQYTNKLTF.

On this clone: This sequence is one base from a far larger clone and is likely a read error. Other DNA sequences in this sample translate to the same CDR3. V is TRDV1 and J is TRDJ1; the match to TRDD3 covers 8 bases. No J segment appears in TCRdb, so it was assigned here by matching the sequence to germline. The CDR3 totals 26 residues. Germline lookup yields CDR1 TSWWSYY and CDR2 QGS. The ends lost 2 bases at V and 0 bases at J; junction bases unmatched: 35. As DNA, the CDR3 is TGTGCTCTTGGGGAAGCTAAAGGTCTCCTGGGTACACAGACGATACTGGGGGCTGTCAACACCGATAAACTCATCTTT. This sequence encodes CALGEAKGLLGTQTILGAVNTDKLIF.

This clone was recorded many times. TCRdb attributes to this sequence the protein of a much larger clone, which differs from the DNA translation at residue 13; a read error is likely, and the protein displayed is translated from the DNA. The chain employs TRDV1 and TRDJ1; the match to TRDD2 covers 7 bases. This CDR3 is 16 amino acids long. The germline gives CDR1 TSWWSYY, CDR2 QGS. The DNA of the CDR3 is TGTGCTCTTGGGGAAACATCTTCCTATAGCACCGATGAACTCATCTTT. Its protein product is CALGETSSYSTDELIF.

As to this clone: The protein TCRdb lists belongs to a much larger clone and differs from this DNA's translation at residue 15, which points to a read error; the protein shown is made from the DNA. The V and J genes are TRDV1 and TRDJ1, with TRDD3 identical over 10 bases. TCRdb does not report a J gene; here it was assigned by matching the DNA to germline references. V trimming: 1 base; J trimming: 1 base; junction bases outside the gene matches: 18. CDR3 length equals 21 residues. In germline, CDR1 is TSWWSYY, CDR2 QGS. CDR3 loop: CALGEHLAGTGGSLCTDKLIF. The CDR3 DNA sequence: TGTGCTCTTGGGGAACACCTCGCGGGCACTGGGGGATCCCTGTGCACCGATAAACTCATCTTT.

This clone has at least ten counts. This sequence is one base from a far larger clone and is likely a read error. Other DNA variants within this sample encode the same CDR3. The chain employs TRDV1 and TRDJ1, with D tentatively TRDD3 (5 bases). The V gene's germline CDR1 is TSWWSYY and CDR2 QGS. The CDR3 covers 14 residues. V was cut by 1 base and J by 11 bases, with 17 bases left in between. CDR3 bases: TGTGCTCTTGGGGAACACCTGGGAGATTCGGTGCTCATCTTT. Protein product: CALGEHLGDSVLIF.

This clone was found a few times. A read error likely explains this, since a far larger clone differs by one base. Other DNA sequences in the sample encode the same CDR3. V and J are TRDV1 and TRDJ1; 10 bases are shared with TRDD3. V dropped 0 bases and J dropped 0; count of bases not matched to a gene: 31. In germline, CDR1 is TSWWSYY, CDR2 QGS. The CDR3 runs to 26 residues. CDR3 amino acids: CALGELGVKGFSTGGFSHLYTDKLIF. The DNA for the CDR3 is TGTGCTCTTGGGGAACTAGGAGTCAAAGGCTTTTCGACTGGGGGATTCTCGCACCTGTACACCGATAAACTCATCTTT.

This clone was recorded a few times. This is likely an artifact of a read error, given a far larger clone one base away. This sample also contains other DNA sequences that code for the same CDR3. Written as DNA, the CDR3 is TGCGCTCTTGGGGAACTTTGGCCTACTCTCCCCGGGACTTTGACAGCACAACTCTTCTTT. This codes for CALGELWPTLPGTLTAQLFF. This chain joins TRDV1 and TRDJ2, with D perhaps TRDD2 or TRDD3 (5 bases each). The J gene was missing in TCRdb and was found by matching the end of the DNA to germline. Germline V lookup: CDR1 TSWWSYY, CDR2 QGS. This CDR3 comprises 20 residues.

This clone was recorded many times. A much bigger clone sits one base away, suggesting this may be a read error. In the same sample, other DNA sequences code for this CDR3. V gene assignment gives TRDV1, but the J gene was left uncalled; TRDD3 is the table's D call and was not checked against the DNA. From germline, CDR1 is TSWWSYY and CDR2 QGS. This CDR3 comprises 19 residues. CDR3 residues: CALGELERNLPRNTDKLIF. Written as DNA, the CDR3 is TGTGCTCTTGGGGAACTTGAGAGAAACCTACCTCGTAACACCGATAAACTAATCTTT.

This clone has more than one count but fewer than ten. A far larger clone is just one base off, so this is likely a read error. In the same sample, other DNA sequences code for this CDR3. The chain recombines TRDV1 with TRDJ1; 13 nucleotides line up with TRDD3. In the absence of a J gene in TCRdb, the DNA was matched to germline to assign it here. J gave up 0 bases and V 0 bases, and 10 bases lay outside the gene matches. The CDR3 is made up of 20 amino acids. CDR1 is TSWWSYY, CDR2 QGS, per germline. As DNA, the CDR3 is TGTGCTCTTGGGGAACTAGGCCTCTTTACTGGGGGATACGACACCGATAAACTCATCTTT. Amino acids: CALGELGLFTGGYDTDKLIF.

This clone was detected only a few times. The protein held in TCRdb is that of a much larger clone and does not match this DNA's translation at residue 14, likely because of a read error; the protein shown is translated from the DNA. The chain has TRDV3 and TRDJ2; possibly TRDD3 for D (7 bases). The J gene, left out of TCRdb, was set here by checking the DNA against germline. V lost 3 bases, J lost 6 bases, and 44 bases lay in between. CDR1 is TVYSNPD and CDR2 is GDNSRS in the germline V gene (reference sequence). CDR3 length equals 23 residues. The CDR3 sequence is CAFRLINLRGIGHFFLLAAQLFF. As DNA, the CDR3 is TGTGCCTTCCGACTAATCAATTTGAGGGGGATTGGCCACTTCTTCCTCCTGGCAGCACAACTCTTCTTT.

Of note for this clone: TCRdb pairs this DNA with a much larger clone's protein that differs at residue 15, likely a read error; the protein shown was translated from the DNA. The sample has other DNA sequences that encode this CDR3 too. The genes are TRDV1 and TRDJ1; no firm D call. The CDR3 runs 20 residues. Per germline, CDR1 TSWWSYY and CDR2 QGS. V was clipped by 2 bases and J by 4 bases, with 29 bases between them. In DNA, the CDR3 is TGTGCTCTTGGGGAAGGGTACCACCCCCCCGGGTTATTTCATGACGATAAACTCATCTTT. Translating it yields CALGEGYHPPGLFHDDKLIF.

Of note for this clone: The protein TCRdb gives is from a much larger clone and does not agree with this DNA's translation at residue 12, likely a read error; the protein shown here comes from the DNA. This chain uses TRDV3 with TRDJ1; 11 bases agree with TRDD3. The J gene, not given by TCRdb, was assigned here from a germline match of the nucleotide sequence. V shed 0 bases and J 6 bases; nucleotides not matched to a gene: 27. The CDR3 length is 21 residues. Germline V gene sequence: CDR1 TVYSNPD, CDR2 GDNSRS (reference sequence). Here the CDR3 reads CAFSASGAGGYRPLLRNKLIF. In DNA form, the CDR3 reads TGTGCCTTTAGTGCCTCGGGTGCTGGGGGATACCGTCCTCTACTCAGGAATAAACTCATCTTT.

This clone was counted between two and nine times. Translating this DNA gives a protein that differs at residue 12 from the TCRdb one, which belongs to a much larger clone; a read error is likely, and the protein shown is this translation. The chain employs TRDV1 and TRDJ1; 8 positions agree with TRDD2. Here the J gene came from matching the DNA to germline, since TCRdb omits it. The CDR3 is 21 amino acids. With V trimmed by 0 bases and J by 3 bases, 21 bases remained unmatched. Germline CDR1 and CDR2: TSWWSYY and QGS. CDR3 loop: CALGELAASYSRKLFSDKLIF. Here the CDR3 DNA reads TGTGCTCTTGGGGAACTTGCCGCTTCCTACTCAAGGAAACTGTTCTCCGATAAACTCATCTTT.

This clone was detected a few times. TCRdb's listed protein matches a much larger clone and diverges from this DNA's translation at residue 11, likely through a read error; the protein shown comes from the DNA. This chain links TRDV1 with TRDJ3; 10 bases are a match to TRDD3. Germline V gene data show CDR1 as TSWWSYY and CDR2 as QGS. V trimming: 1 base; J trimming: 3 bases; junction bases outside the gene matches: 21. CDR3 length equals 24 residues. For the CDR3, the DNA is TGTGCTCTTGGGGAACGCCGCCCCATGGACCGGGGGATACGCTTCGGCTGGGACACCCGACAGATGTTTTTC. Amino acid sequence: CALGERRPMDRGIRFGWDTRQMFF.

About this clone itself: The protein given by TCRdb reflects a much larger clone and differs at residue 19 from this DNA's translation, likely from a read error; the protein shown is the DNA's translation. CDR3 nucleotide sequence: TGTGCCTTTCGGAAACCAAAATACGTTCATTATGGAGGATACGGTAGAACAAACCCCGATAAACTCATCTTT. Protein: CAFRKPKYVHYGGYGRTNPDKLIF. The chain couples TRDV3 to TRDJ1; 7 bases agree with TRDD3. Germline V CDR1 and CDR2: TVYSNPD, GDNSRS (reference sequence). This CDR3 has 24 residues. The V segment lost 2 bases and the J segment 3 bases; nucleotides outside the gene matches: 39.

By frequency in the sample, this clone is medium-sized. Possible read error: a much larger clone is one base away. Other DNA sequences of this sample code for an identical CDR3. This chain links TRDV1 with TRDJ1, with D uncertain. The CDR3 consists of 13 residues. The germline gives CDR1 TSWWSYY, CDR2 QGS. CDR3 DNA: TGCGCTCTTGGGCTGCGGGACACCGATAAACTCATCTTT. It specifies CALGLRDTDKLIF.

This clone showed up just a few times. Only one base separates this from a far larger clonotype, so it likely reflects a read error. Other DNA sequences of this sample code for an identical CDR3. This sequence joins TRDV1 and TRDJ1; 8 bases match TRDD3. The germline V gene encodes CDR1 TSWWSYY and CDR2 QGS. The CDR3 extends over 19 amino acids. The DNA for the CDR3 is TGTGCTCTTGGGGACGCCTACGAATACTGGGGGCCGCTCACCGATAAACTCATTTTT. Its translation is CALGDAYEYWGPLTDKLIF.

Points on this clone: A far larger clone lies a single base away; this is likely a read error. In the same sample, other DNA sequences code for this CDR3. Written as DNA, the CDR3 is TGTGCCTGTGTCCCAGGTACTGAGGCTCTAAAACTCATCTTT. It translates to CACVPGTEALKLIF. The chain joins TRDV2 to TRDJ1; D remains ambiguous. No J gene was available from TCRdb, and it was assigned here by a germline match of the DNA. This CDR3 is built from 14 residues. V lost 5 bases, J lost 8 bases, and 20 bases lay in between. Per the germline V gene, CDR1 is GEAIGNYY and CDR2 is EKD.

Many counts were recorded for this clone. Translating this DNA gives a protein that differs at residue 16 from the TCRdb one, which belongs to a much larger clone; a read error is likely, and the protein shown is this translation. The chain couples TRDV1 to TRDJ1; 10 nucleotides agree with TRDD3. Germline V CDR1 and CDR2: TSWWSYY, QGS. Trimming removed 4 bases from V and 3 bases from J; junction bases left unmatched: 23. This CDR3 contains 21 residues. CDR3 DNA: TGTGCTCTTGGGGCCCATTCCTACGTTGGTGGGGGATACTCAGAAGCCGATAAACTCATCTTT. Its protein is CALGAHSYVGGGYSEADKLIF.

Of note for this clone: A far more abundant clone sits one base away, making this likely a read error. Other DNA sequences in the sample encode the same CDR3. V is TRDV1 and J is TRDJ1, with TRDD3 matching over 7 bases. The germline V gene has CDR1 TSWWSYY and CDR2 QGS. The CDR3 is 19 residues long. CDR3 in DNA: TGTGCTCTTGGGGAACTGACCCTCGTCTGGGGGCCATACACCGATAAACTCATCTTC. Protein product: CALGELTLVWGPYTDKLIF.